The rows below give T cell receptor beta chains drawn from one sample of a study of T cell responses to AZD1222 COVID-19 vaccine. Data came from immunoSEQ multiplex PCR; TCRdb stores just in-frame clones and leaves some out. This table holds some 67,000 clones, 83% found once. The specimen comprised peripheral blood, sampled 28 days after the second AZD1222 dose. These receptor sequences come from an adult who received the AZD1222 COVID-19 vaccine. CDR3s include the opening cysteine and the closing phenylalanine or tryptophan.

length: 14; J: TRBJ2-7; V: TRBV3-1/TRBV3-2; CDR3: CASSPGLAGSEQYF
length: 15; J: TRBJ2-1; V: TRBV11-2; CDR3: CASSLMAGGYNEQFF
length: 15; J: TRBJ2-2; V: TRBV5-4; CDR3: CASSQRTGETGELFF
length: 13; J: TRBJ2-1; V: TRBV19; CDR3: CASSKGRNNEQFF
length: 14; J: TRBJ1-2; V: TRBV5-1; CDR3: CASNSGTGGYGYTF
length: 13; J: TRBJ1-3; V: TRBV30; CDR3: CAWSRGTGNTIYF
length: 16; J: TRBJ2-1; V: TRBV24-1; CDR3: CATSDLQTENYNEQFF
length: 13; J: TRBJ2-7; V: TRBV25-1; CDR3: CASKGPLSYEQYF
length: 13; J: TRBJ2-7; V: TRBV10-3; CDR3: CAISESGGGEQYF
length: 14; J: TRBJ2-5; V: TRBV7-9; CDR3: CASSSTRGLETQYF
length: 15; J: TRBJ1-5; V: TRBV19; CDR3: CASSIGTPGLRPQHF
length: 14; J: TRBJ1-6; V: TRBV7-2; CDR3: CASRTDRVNSPLHF
length: 14; J: TRBJ2-1; V: TRBV9; CDR3: CASSVATTHSEQFF
length: 16; J: TRBJ2-3; V: TRBV7-6; CDR3: CASSSVGGVPRDTQYF
length: 17; J: TRBJ1-5; V: TRBV21-1; CDR3: CASSKVTGRISNQPQHF
length: 13; J: TRBJ1-1; V: TRBV18; CDR3: CASSPGGVTEAFF
length: 12; J: TRBJ1-5; V: TRBV19; CDR3: CASSIAGGAQHF
length: 15; J: TRBJ2-5; V: TRBV9; CDR3: CASSGGTSVEETQYF
length: 14; J: TRBJ1-1; V: TRBV19; CDR3: CASSIQDPNTEAFF
length: 14; J: TRBJ1-5; V: TRBV19; CDR3: CASSMDSRGQPQHF
length: 17; J: TRBJ2-5; V: TRBV10-3; CDR3: CAISPGSGQGYQETQYF
length: 15; J: TRBJ1-1; V: TRBV27; CDR3: CASSPSGGAIPEAFF
length: 16; J: TRBJ2-5; V: TRBV6-1; CDR3: CASSERLGQGAQTQYF
length: 16; J: TRBJ1-1; V: TRBV6-1; CDR3: CASSAGGGLMNTEAFF
length: 12; J: TRBJ1-1; V: TRBV29-1; CDR3: CSVGRLNTEAFF
length: 14; J: TRBJ1-2; V: TRBV4-1; CDR3: CASSQGGSERGYTF
length: 13; J: TRBJ1-5; V: TRBV2; CDR3: CASTQQETQPQHF
length: 13; J: TRBJ1-1; V: TRBV18; CDR3: CASSPLGRTEAFF
length: 15; J: TRBJ1-2; V: TRBV5-4; CDR3: CASSLAGQGNYGYTF
length: 15; J: TRBJ2-2; V: TRBV3-1/TRBV3-2; CDR3: CASSQVPESTGELFF
length: 15; J: TRBJ2-5; V: TRBV27; CDR3: CASSWTGQAQETQYF
length: 14; J: TRBJ1-2; V: TRBV10-2; CDR3: CASTFDKYYYGYTF
length: 15; J: TRBJ2-1; V: TRBV3-1/TRBV3-2; CDR3: CASSQDTGRRNEQFF
length: 15; J: TRBJ1-5; V: TRBV5-1; CDR3: CASSLLGGRNQPQHF
length: 14; J: TRBJ1-1; V: TRBV27; CDR3: CASSLRDSGTEAFF
length: 14; J: TRBJ2-5; V: TRBV30; CDR3: CAWSRRGGLETQYF
length: 13; J: TRBJ2-1; V: TRBV5-5; CDR3: CASSLDVNNEQFF
length: 13; J: TRBJ2-3; V: TRBV7-9; CDR3: CASSLAGADTQYF
length: 15; J: TRBJ1-6; V: TRBV30; CDR3: CAWTPWTGYNSPLHF
length: 13; J: TRBJ2-3; V: TRBV5-1; CDR3: CASRTGPTDTQYF
length: 14; J: TRBJ1-5; V: TRBV5-6; CDR3: CASSLAQGNQPQHF
length: 13; J: TRBJ2-5; V: TRBV5-1; CDR3: CASGARGEETQYF
length: 14; J: TRBJ1-4; V: TRBV23-1; CDR3: CASSPPDSGQKLFF
length: 12; J: TRBJ2-7; V: TRBV7-9; CDR3: CASSGHFYEQYF